The clone carrying this TCR beta chain is a singleton in its sample. Measured with immunoSEQ multiplex PCR; TCRdb has only the in-frame clones, and not every one. The profile covers around 84,000 clones, with about 98% appearing a single time and approximately 0.14% taken by the ten largest. The data originate from a study of technical replicates of blood from a few donors. The CDR3 loop spans 15 amino acids. Germline CDR1 is MNHEY and CDR2 is SVGAGI. V gave up 0 bases and J gave up 4 bases, with 12 bases separating them. The chain carries TRBV6-5 and TRBJ1-2; weak D call: TRBD1 (6 bases). The sample taken for sequencing was T cells isolated from PBMCs. This clonotype was obtained from a human donor in good health. This chain's CDR3 is CASSYSIQGFYGYTF. The CDR3 region has the DNA TGTGCCAGCAGTTACTCTATACAGGGATTCTATGGCTACACCTTC.